The 23 T cell receptor beta chains reported below all come from one sample, sequenced in a study of T cell responses to AZD1222 COVID-19 vaccine (dated by TCRdb to the early 2020s). Per the publication, the time point label means: baseline before first vaccination. Receptors were amplified or captured by the immunoSEQ multiplex PCR assay. Drawn from immuneACCESS, this table holds only the in-frame rearrangements with V and J called that TCRdb kept. Clones are partly lost; checked studies trace under half to an unresolved V gene and leave the rest unexplained. The sample yields over 150,000 clones; about 90% were counted once. The ten largest make up about 6% of the sample. The source was peripheral blood, collected on day 0 of AZD1222 vaccination. These receptors were taken from an adult in good health.

This clone was seen once. The chain employs TRBV2 and TRBJ1-2; possibly TRBD1 for D (5 bases). Germline-derived CDR1 and CDR2 are SNHLY and FYNNEI. V was clipped by 10 bases and J by 6 bases, with 15 bases between them. The CDR3 extends over 12 amino acids. CDR3 residues: CATTQGEDGYTF. The CDR3 region has the DNA TGTGCCACTACGCAGGGAGAGGATGGCTACACCTTC.

This rearrangement joins TRBV7-2 to TRBJ2-4, with D unresolved. V dropped 1 base and J dropped 1 base, with 14 bases sitting between them. CDR1 and CDR2 (germline): SGHTA, FQGNSA. The CDR3 consists of 17 residues. The CDR3 spells CASSLEVVGRAKNIQYF. The DNA of the CDR3 is TGTGCCAGCAGCTTAGAGGTAGTGGGTCGTGCCAAAAACATTCAGTACTTC. Using reference TRBV7-2 and TRBJ2-4 for the parts outside the CDR3, the full variable domain is GAGVSQSPSNKVTEKGKDVELRCDPISGHTALYWYRQSLGQGLEFLIYFQGNSAPDKSGLPSDRFSAERTGGSVSTLTIQRTQQEDSAVYLCASSLEVVGRAKNIQYFGAGTRLSVL.

The J gene is TRBJ2-7, the V gene TRBV5-1; TRBD1 agrees at 7 bases. Germline V gene sequence: CDR1 SGHRS, CDR2 YFSETQ. The CDR3 spans 13 residues. Trimming at V came to 4 bases and at J to 2 bases, leaving 3 bases not matched to a gene. CDR3 bases: TGCGCCAGCAGCCGGGACAGTACCTACGAGCAGTACTTC. Translating it yields CASSRDSTYEQYF.

Only one count was recorded for this clone. CDR3 bases: TGTGCCAGCAGCTCGCCGGGACAGTCTAATGAAAAACTGTTTTTT. Translating it yields CASSSPGQSNEKLFF. V and J are TRBV5-6 and TRBJ1-4; 7 nucleotides align to TRBD1. Trimming cost V 3 bases and J 3 bases; bases outside gene matches: 5. The CDR3 length is 15 residues. In germline, CDR1 is SGHDT, CDR2 YYEEEE.

V usage is TRBV5-6 and J usage is TRBJ1-5; perhaps TRBD1 as D (6 bases). The CDR3 length is 16 residues. V dropped 0 bases and J dropped 8 bases, with 18 bases sitting between them. Germline assignment: CDR1 SGHDT and CDR2 YYEEEE. CDR3 nucleotide sequence: TGTGCCAGCAGCTTGGGGACACAGGGACGTGTTGAGCCCCAGCATTTT. It codes for CASSLGTQGRVEPQHF.

The chain couples TRBV18 to TRBJ2-1; D remains ambiguous. CDR3 length: 15 amino acids. Germline V lookup: CDR1 KGHSH, CDR2 LQKENI. With 2 bases removed from V and 6 bases from J, the gap between germline ends came to 14 bases. CDR3 in DNA: TGTGCCAGCTCACCAAACCCTCAGAGTGGCAATGAGCAGTTCTTC. Translated: CASSPNPQSGNEQFF.

The genes are TRBV12-3 or TRBV12-4 and TRBJ1-5; D unclear. The CDR3 consists of 13 residues. V lost 5 bases, J lost 5 bases, and 10 bases lay in between. CDR3 residues: CASSPRIDQPQHF. CDR3 sequence (DNA): TGTGCCAGCAGTCCTCGAATAGATCAGCCCCAGCATTTT.

The chain joins TRBV30 to TRBJ2-2; weak D call: TRBD2 (5 bases). Germline assignment: CDR1 GTSNPN and CDR2 SVGIG (reference sequence). The CDR3 has 13 residues. Between the trimmed V and J ends, which lost 4 bases and 3 bases, there was a span of 9 bases. CDR3 loop: CAWKSGHTGELFF. The CDR3 nucleotides are TGTGCCTGGAAGAGCGGCCACACCGGGGAGCTGTTTTTT. The full variable domain, in which reference TRBV30 and TRBJ2-2 provide the parts outside the CDR3, is SQTIHQWPATLVQPVGSPLSLECTVEGTSNPNLYWYRQAAGRGLQLLFYSVGIGQISSEVPQNLSASRPQDRQFILSSKKLLLSDSGFYLCAWKSGHTGELFFGEGSRLTVL.

This chain joins TRBV5-1 and TRBJ1-4; D ambiguous. CDR1 and CDR2 from the germline V gene are SGHRS and YFSETQ. This CDR3 is 16 amino acids long. Trimming shortened V by 5 bases and J by 8 bases, and 22 bases separated the two germline ends. The CDR3 coding sequence is TGCGCCAGCAGTCCGTCTGGTCGGCCCTCTCAGGAAAAACTGTTTTTT. This sequence encodes CASSPSGRPSQEKLFF.

The chain uses TRBV9 and TRBJ2-5; perhaps D is TRBD1 or TRBD2 (5 bases each). CDR1 SGDLS and CDR2 YYNGEE come from the germline V gene. The CDR3 is 15 amino acids. Trimming took off 0 bases at V and 5 bases at J, with 14 bases between the two ends. CDR3 bases: TGTGCCAGCAGCGTAGCGCTTGGGGGAAGGGAGACCCAGTACTTC. The encoded protein is CASSVALGGRETQYF. Full variable domain (outside the CDR3, taken from reference TRBV9 and TRBJ2-5): DSGVTQTPKHLITATGQRVTLRCSPRSGDLSVYWYQQSLDQGLQFLIQYYNGEERAKGNILERFSAQQFPDLHSELNLSSLELGDSALYFCASSVALGGRETQYFGPGTRLLVL.

The CDR3 nucleotides read TGTGCCAGCAGCTTAGTTCCGACTAACTATGGCTACACCTTC. This encodes CASSLVPTNYGYTF. The chain employs TRBV11-2 and TRBJ1-2; D unclear. There are 14 residues in the CDR3. V lost 1 base to trimming and J lost 0 bases, with 6 bases between them. Germline V gene data show CDR1 as SGHAT and CDR2 as FQNNGV.

This chain links TRBV11-1 with TRBJ1-5, with D uncertain. From germline, CDR1 is SGHAT and CDR2 FQDESV (reference sequence). The V end was cut by 5 bases, the J end by 8 bases, with 16 bases between. The CDR3 has 14 amino acids. The CDR3 loop is CASSGEPTVKPQHF. Here the CDR3 DNA reads TGTGCCAGCAGCGGGGAACCCACGGTGAAGCCCCAGCATTTT.

This clone has only one observation. The chain has TRBV3-1 (or the pseudogene TRBV3-2) and TRBJ1-2; 7 bases map to TRBD1. V trimming: 3 bases; J trimming: 4 bases; junction bases outside the gene matches: 5. Germline V gene sequence: CDR1 LGHDT, CDR2 YNNKEL (reference sequence). The CDR3 runs 14 residues. DNA for the CDR3: TGTGCCAGCAGCCATCTCGGGACAGTCTATGGCTACACCTTC. Protein sequence: CASSHLGTVYGYTF.

CDR3 sequence (DNA): TGTGCCAGCAGCTTACGGTACGAGCAGTACTTC. Amino acid sequence: CASSLRYEQYF. The chain is built from TRBV7-2 and TRBJ2-7; D is uncertain. CDR1 and CDR2 from the germline V gene are SGHTA and FQGNSA. This CDR3 has 11 residues. Trimming stripped 2 bases from V and 4 bases from J, with 3 bases between. The complete variable domain, with remaining parts taken from reference TRBV7-2 and TRBJ2-7, reads GAGVSQSPSNKVTEKGKDVELRCDPISGHTALYWYRQSLGQGLEFLIYFQGNSAPDKSGLPSDRFSAERTGGSVSTLTIQRTQQEDSAVYLCASSLRYEQYFGPGTRLTVT.

The chain joins TRBV5-8 to TRBJ2-5; D is perhaps TRBD1 (6 bases). Trimming shortened V by 2 bases and J by 7 bases, and 12 bases separated the two germline ends. Germline V gives CDR1 SGHTS, CDR2 YDEGEE. The CDR3 totals 13 residues. The CDR3 spells CASSFNRVATQYF. DNA for the CDR3: TGTGCCAGCAGCTTCAACAGGGTGGCGACCCAGTACTTC.

The chain joins TRBV30 to TRBJ2-3; no clear D. V dropped 2 bases and J dropped 6 bases, with 12 bases sitting between them. The germline CDR1 and CDR2 sequences are GTSNPN and SVGIG (reference sequence). CDR3 size: 13 residues. CDR3 amino acids: CAWSRAMSDTQYF. CDR3 DNA: TGTGCCTGGAGTAGGGCGATGTCGGATACGCAGTATTTT.

The rearrangement joins TRBV28 to TRBJ1-6; D remains unclear. CDR3 length equals 18 residues. Per the germline V gene, CDR1 is MDHEN and CDR2 is SYDVKM. V was cut by 1 base and J by 5 bases, with 18 bases left in between. CDR3 loop: CASSLLGIGSADNSPLHF. DNA for the CDR3: TGTGCCAGCAGTTTATTAGGTATAGGGTCAGCGGATAATTCACCCCTCCACTTT.

The rearrangement joins TRBV19 to TRBJ1-1; the D is unclear. The CDR3 is 13 amino acids. Trimming shortened V by 7 bases and J by 5 bases, and 14 bases separated the two germline ends. CDR1 is LNHDA, CDR2 SQIVND, per germline (reference sequence). The DNA of the CDR3 is TGTGCCAGTAAAAACCCTGGAGCTACTGAAGCTTTCTTT. Its protein is CASKNPGATEAFF.

The chain is built from TRBV12-3 or TRBV12-4 and TRBJ1-1, with D possibly matching TRBD1 (6 bases). The CDR3 is 12 residues long. V was clipped by 5 bases and J by 10 bases, with 14 bases between them. The CDR3 loop reads CASSPTGRGAFF. The CDR3 region has the DNA TGTGCCAGCAGTCCGACAGGCAGGGGAGCTTTCTTT.

This chain uses TRBV14 with TRBJ1-2; 8 nucleotides align to TRBD1. Germline CDR1 SGHDN, CDR2 FVKESK. The CDR3 has 13 residues. V dropped 8 bases and J dropped 5; count of bases not matched to a gene: 7. The CDR3 sequence: CASGQGAPYGYTF. As DNA, the CDR3 is TGTGCCAGCGGTCAGGGGGCTCCTTATGGCTACACCTTC.

The chain recombines TRBV7-2 with TRBJ1-5; possible D gene TRBD1, 6 bases. CDR1 and CDR2 from the germline V gene are SGHTA and FQGNSA. The V end was cut by 7 bases, the J end by 2 bases, with 18 bases between. This CDR3 comprises 16 residues. The CDR3 nucleotides read TGTGCCAGCAACCCCGACAGGTGGGGAGGCAATCAGCCCCAGCATTTT. Residues: CASNPDRWGGNQPQHF. Based on the CDR3 plus reference TRBV7-2 and TRBJ1-5, the full variable domain is GAGVSQSPSNKVTEKGKDVELRCDPISGHTALYWYRQSLGQGLEFLIYFQGNSAPDKSGLPSDRFSAERTGGSVSTLTIQRTQQEDSAVYLCASNPDRWGGNQPQHFGDGTRLSIL.

Turning to this clone: The same CDR3 arises from other DNA sequences in this sample as well. This chain links TRBV27 with TRBJ2-7; 9 bases align to TRBD2. There are 14 residues in the CDR3. V shed 5 bases and J 2 bases; nucleotides not matched to a gene: 4. Germline loops: CDR1 MNHEY, CDR2 SMNVEV (reference sequence). This chain's CDR3 is CASSLAGNPYEQYF. As DNA, the CDR3 is TGTGCCAGCAGTCTAGCGGGAAACCCCTACGAGCAGTACTTC.

The chain links TRBV11-2 to TRBJ2-2; 7 bases fit TRBD1. The CDR3 is 14 amino acids. V was clipped by 5 bases and J by 6 bases; unmatched bases: 6. In germline, CDR1 is SGHAT, CDR2 FQNNGV. The CDR3 coding sequence is TGTGCCAGCAGCCCGCCAGGGACAGCCGGGGAGCTGTTTTTT. This sequence encodes CASSPPGTAGELFF.